A selection of T cell receptor beta chains follows, all from one sample in a study of blood T cells in healthy people across ages. TCRdb redid the calling of the 5' RACE reads with MiXCR, one entry per CDR3 protein. The sample lists about 2 million distinct CDR3 sequences; approximately 50% were seen once. The specimen sequenced was blood. These receptor sequences come from a woman aged 40 to 50 in good health. Both conserved end residues are part of each CDR3. A D gene is named only where the DNA matches it firmly. Clone size, where shown, is once, few, many, or a class for clones that have expanded.

j_call: TRBJ2-5; d_call: NA; v_call: TRBV20-1; clone_size: NA; cdr3_aa: CSAQWAGETQYF; cdr3_nt: TGCAGTGCCCAGTGGGCAGGGGAGACCCAGTACTTC
j_call: TRBJ2-1; d_call: TRBD2; v_call: TRBV5-1; clone_size: NA; cdr3_aa: CASSLPGLASRDEQFF; cdr3_nt: TGCGCCAGCAGCTTGCCGGGACTAGCGAGTCGGGATGAGCAGTTCTTC
j_call: TRBJ1-2; d_call: TRBD1; v_call: TRBV20-1; clone_size: NA; cdr3_aa: CSAGTGANLFNGYTF; cdr3_nt: TGCAGTGCCGGGACAGGTGCCAACCTCTTCAATGGCTACACCTTC
j_call: TRBJ1-4; d_call: NA; v_call: TRBV11-2; clone_size: NA; cdr3_aa: CASSPVGIKPSEKLFF; cdr3_nt: TGTGCCAGCAGCCCAGTCGGGATCAAACCTTCTGAAAAACTGTTTTTT
j_call: TRBJ2-5; d_call: TRBD1; v_call: TRBV4-1; clone_size: NA; cdr3_aa: CASSRYSGQGERQYF; cdr3_nt: TGCGCCAGCAGTCGCTACTCCGGACAGGGAGAAAGACAGTACTTC
j_call: TRBJ2-1; d_call: TRBD2; v_call: TRBV7-2; clone_size: NA; cdr3_aa: CASSNNPKERGAYNEQFF; cdr3_nt: TGTGCCAGCAGCAACAACCCTAAGGAGCGGGGGGCCTACAATGAGCAGTTCTTC
j_call: TRBJ2-4; d_call: TRBD2; v_call: TRBV9; clone_size: few; cdr3_aa: CASSVGASGGNIQYF; cdr3_nt: TGTGCCAGCAGCGTAGGGGCTTCGGGGGGAAACATTCAGTACTTC
j_call: TRBJ2-1; d_call: NA; v_call: TRBV7-2; clone_size: NA; cdr3_aa: CASSGRAEQFF; cdr3_nt: TGTGCCAGCAGCGGCCGGGCTGAGCAGTTCTTC
j_call: TRBJ2-4; d_call: TRBD2; v_call: TRBV6-5; clone_size: NA; cdr3_aa: CASSYSTSGGHPNEQYF; cdr3_nt: TGTGCCAGCAGTTATTCCACTAGCGGGGGGCACCCCAATGAGCAGTACTTC
j_call: TRBJ1-2; d_call: NA; v_call: TRBV5-6; clone_size: NA; cdr3_aa: CASSRQEVDPRHGYTF; cdr3_nt: TGTGCCAGCAGCCGTCAGGAGGTAGACCCGAGACATGGCTACACCTTC
j_call: TRBJ2-3; d_call: TRBD2; v_call: TRBV7-2; clone_size: NA; cdr3_aa: CASSLGRGGQGDAYF; cdr3_nt: TGTGCCAGCAGCTTAGGTCGGGGGGGGCAAGGGGACGCGTATTTT
j_call: TRBJ2-5; d_call: TRBD1; v_call: TRBV6-2/TRBV6-3; clone_size: few; cdr3_aa: CASKTGQETQYF; cdr3_nt: TGTGCCAGCAAGACAGGGCAAGAGACCCAGTACTTC
j_call: TRBJ2-5; d_call: TRBD2; v_call: TRBV6-2/TRBV6-3; clone_size: NA; cdr3_aa: CASSYPNLAGGSETQYF; cdr3_nt: TGTGCCAGCAGTTACCCCAACCTAGCGGGGGGTTCTGAGACCCAGTACTTC
j_call: TRBJ2-7; d_call: NA; v_call: TRBV12-3/TRBV12-4; clone_size: NA; cdr3_aa: CASSLGDSRLYEQYF; cdr3_nt: TGTGCCAGCAGTTTGGGGGACTCCCGGCTCTACGAGCAGTACTTC
j_call: TRBJ2-4; d_call: NA; v_call: TRBV4-3; clone_size: few; cdr3_aa: CASSQHAGTPREQYF; cdr3_nt: TGCGCCAGCAGCCAACACGCAGGGACCCCGAGGGAGCAGTACTTC
j_call: TRBJ2-7; d_call: TRBD1; v_call: TRBV20-1; clone_size: NA; cdr3_aa: CSALETGVEQYF; cdr3_nt: TGCAGTGCTCTAGAGACAGGGGTTGAGCAGTACTTC
j_call: TRBJ2-7; d_call: TRBD2; v_call: TRBV4-1; clone_size: once; cdr3_aa: CASSPPGLAGPYEQYF; cdr3_nt: TGCGCCAGCAGCCCTCCGGGACTAGCGGGGCCCTACGAGCAGTACTTC
j_call: TRBJ2-7; d_call: TRBD2; v_call: TRBV10-3; clone_size: few; cdr3_aa: CAISSAGGSYEQYF; cdr3_nt: TGTGCCATCAGTTCAGCGGGGGGATCCTACGAGCAGTACTTC
j_call: TRBJ2-7; d_call: NA; v_call: TRBV14; clone_size: few; cdr3_aa: CASSQDFQPVPYEQYF; cdr3_nt: TGTGCCAGCAGCCAAGATTTCCAACCCGTCCCCTACGAGCAGTACTTC
j_call: TRBJ2-5; d_call: NA; v_call: TRBV28; clone_size: NA; cdr3_aa: CASSFPGGGGETQYF; cdr3_nt: TGTGCCAGCAGTTTTCCTGGGGGCGGCGGAGAGACCCAGTACTTC
j_call: TRBJ2-1; d_call: NA; v_call: TRBV20-1; clone_size: few; cdr3_aa: CSARLPSSYNEQFF; cdr3_nt: TGCAGTGCTAGGCTCCCCAGTTCCTACAATGAGCAGTTCTTC
j_call: TRBJ2-1; d_call: NA; v_call: TRBV9; clone_size: NA; cdr3_aa: CASSVAGTTYNEQFF; cdr3_nt: TGTGCCAGCAGCGTAGCGGGGACAACCTACAATGAGCAGTTCTTC
j_call: TRBJ2-7; d_call: NA; v_call: TRBV20-1; clone_size: few; cdr3_aa: CSAAVPDYEQYF; cdr3_nt: TGCAGTGCTGCGGTGCCTGATTACGAGCAGTACTTC
j_call: TRBJ2-7; d_call: NA; v_call: TRBV28; clone_size: NA; cdr3_aa: CASSLWDSLYF; cdr3_nt: TGTGCCAGCAGTTTGTGGGACTCCTTGTACTTC
j_call: TRBJ1-1; d_call: TRBD1; v_call: TRBV20-1; clone_size: NA; cdr3_aa: CSAPPGQAMNTEAFF; cdr3_nt: TGCAGTGCCCCACCTGGACAGGCCATGAACACTGAAGCTTTCTTT
j_call: TRBJ2-6; d_call: TRBD2; v_call: TRBV2; clone_size: NA; cdr3_aa: CASSESGGSGANVLTF; cdr3_nt: TGTGCCAGCAGTGAATCGGGGGGCTCTGGGGCCAACGTCCTGACTTTC
j_call: TRBJ2-2; d_call: TRBD1; v_call: TRBV6-5; clone_size: NA; cdr3_aa: CASSYGTGGTGELFF; cdr3_nt: TGTGCCAGCAGTTATGGGACAGGGGGCACCGGGGAGCTGTTTTTT
j_call: TRBJ1-2; d_call: NA; v_call: TRBV27; clone_size: few; cdr3_aa: CASSLSWGAGDNYGYTF; cdr3_nt: TGTGCCAGCAGTTTATCTTGGGGCGCGGGGGATAACTATGGCTACACCTTC
j_call: TRBJ2-2; d_call: TRBD2; v_call: TRBV9; clone_size: NA; cdr3_aa: CASSFAGGTSGGTGELFF; cdr3_nt: TGTGCCAGCAGCTTCGCCGGGGGGACTAGCGGGGGCACCGGGGAGCTGTTTTTT
j_call: TRBJ2-7; d_call: TRBD1; v_call: TRBV11-2; clone_size: NA; cdr3_aa: CASSPRGGTGVYEQYF; cdr3_nt: TGTGCCAGCAGCCCCAGGGGAGGGACAGGGGTGTATGAGCAGTACTTC
j_call: TRBJ1-6; d_call: NA; v_call: TRBV7-9; clone_size: NA; cdr3_aa: CASTWGLENSPLHF; cdr3_nt: TGTGCCAGCACCTGGGGACTGGAAAATTCACCCCTCCACTTT
j_call: TRBJ1-2; d_call: TRBD1; v_call: TRBV9; clone_size: NA; cdr3_aa: CASSPRTGEDYGYTF; cdr3_nt: TGTGCCAGCAGCCCGCGGACAGGGGAGGACTATGGCTACACCTTC
j_call: TRBJ2-7; d_call: NA; v_call: TRBV9; clone_size: NA; cdr3_aa: CASSGRDGLQYEQYF; cdr3_nt: TGTGCCAGCAGCGGCCGGGACGGCCTACAATACGAGCAGTACTTC
j_call: TRBJ1-4; d_call: NA; v_call: TRBV4-2; clone_size: NA; cdr3_aa: CASSQEQRANEKLFF; cdr3_nt: TGTGCCAGCAGCCAAGAACAGAGAGCTAATGAAAAACTGTTTTTT
j_call: TRBJ1-6; d_call: NA; v_call: TRBV9; clone_size: NA; cdr3_aa: CASSVEPTPPLHF; cdr3_nt: TGTGCCAGCAGCGTAGAACCTACACCACCCCTCCACTTT
j_call: TRBJ2-6; d_call: NA; v_call: TRBV6-2/TRBV6-3; clone_size: NA; cdr3_aa: CASRPHRAGANVLTF; cdr3_nt: TGTGCCAGTCGGCCGCACAGAGCTGGGGCCAACGTCCTGACTTTC
j_call: TRBJ2-4; d_call: NA; v_call: TRBV4-3; clone_size: NA; cdr3_aa: CASSPGVKNIQYF; cdr3_nt: TGCGCCAGCAGCCCCGGAGTCAAAAACATTCAGTACTTC
j_call: TRBJ1-5; d_call: NA; v_call: TRBV15; clone_size: NA; cdr3_aa: CATSIGGVFQPQHF; cdr3_nt: TGTGCCACCAGCATCGGGGGGGTTTTTCAGCCCCAGCATTTT
j_call: TRBJ2-1; d_call: NA; v_call: TRBV12-3/TRBV12-4; clone_size: NA; cdr3_aa: CAIRNEQFF; cdr3_nt: TGTGCCATCCGAAATGAGCAGTTCTTC
j_call: TRBJ1-4; d_call: TRBD1; v_call: TRBV18; clone_size: NA; cdr3_aa: CASSPSEQGAFEKLFF; cdr3_nt: TGTGCCAGCTCACCCTCCGAACAGGGGGCTTTTGAAAAACTGTTTTTT
j_call: TRBJ1-5; d_call: NA; v_call: TRBV9; clone_size: NA; cdr3_aa: CASSPHIDQPQHF; cdr3_nt: TGTGCCAGCAGCCCCCACATCGATCAGCCCCAGCATTTT
j_call: TRBJ1-6; d_call: NA; v_call: TRBV20-1; clone_size: once; cdr3_aa: CSASLAASYNSPLHF; cdr3_nt: TGCAGTGCCTCCCTGGCAGCCTCCTATAATTCACCCCTCCACTTT
j_call: TRBJ1-1; d_call: TRBD1; v_call: TRBV10-3; clone_size: NA; cdr3_aa: CAISERQGDRNTEAFF; cdr3_nt: TGTGCCATCAGTGAGCGACAGGGAGACAGAAACACTGAAGCTTTCTTT
j_call: TRBJ2-1; d_call: TRBD2; v_call: TRBV27; clone_size: many; cdr3_aa: CASSYSGGYNEQFF; cdr3_nt: TGTGCCAGCAGTTATAGCGGGGGGTACAATGAGCAGTTCTTC
j_call: TRBJ2-7; d_call: TRBD2; v_call: TRBV11-2; clone_size: few; cdr3_aa: CASSLVARVGTSGDYEQYF; cdr3_nt: TGTGCCAGCAGCTTAGTGGCCAGGGTAGGGACTAGCGGGGACTACGAGCAGTACTTC
j_call: TRBJ1-2; d_call: NA; v_call: TRBV11-2; clone_size: NA; cdr3_aa: CASSFARSGYGYTF; cdr3_nt: TGTGCCAGCAGCTTCGCCAGGTCTGGCTATGGCTACACCTTC
j_call: TRBJ1-2; d_call: NA; v_call: TRBV20-1; clone_size: NA; cdr3_aa: CSAVSPGLRGNGYTF; cdr3_nt: TGCAGTGCCGTCTCCCCGGGTTTAAGGGGAAATGGCTACACCTTC
j_call: TRBJ2-1; d_call: NA; v_call: TRBV4-3; clone_size: few; cdr3_aa: CASSQGWSGSYNEQFF; cdr3_nt: TGCGCCAGCAGCCAAGGCTGGTCTGGTTCCTACAATGAGCAGTTCTTC
j_call: TRBJ2-5; d_call: TRBD1; v_call: TRBV6-2/TRBV6-3; clone_size: NA; cdr3_aa: CASSYLDRGETQYF; cdr3_nt: TGTGCCAGCAGTTACTTGGACAGGGGAGAGACCCAGTACTTC
j_call: TRBJ2-5; d_call: TRBD2; v_call: TRBV4-2; clone_size: once; cdr3_aa: CASSLYPAGEQETQYF; cdr3_nt: TGTGCCAGCAGCCTCTACCCGGCGGGGGAGCAAGAGACCCAGTACTTC
j_call: TRBJ2-5; d_call: TRBD2; v_call: TRBV20-1; clone_size: few; cdr3_aa: CSAPFAGGYQETQYF; cdr3_nt: TGCAGTGCGCCATTCGCGGGGGGGTACCAAGAGACCCAGTACTTC
j_call: TRBJ2-5; d_call: TRBD1; v_call: TRBV5-5; clone_size: NA; cdr3_aa: CASSTGQAAETQYF; cdr3_nt: TGTGCCAGCAGCACGGGACAGGCTGCCGAGACCCAGTACTTC
j_call: TRBJ1-5; d_call: NA; v_call: TRBV7-8; clone_size: NA; cdr3_aa: CASSLGAGWVRVGNQPQHF; cdr3_nt: TGTGCCAGCAGCTTAGGTGCAGGATGGGTACGAGTAGGCAATCAGCCCCAGCATTTT